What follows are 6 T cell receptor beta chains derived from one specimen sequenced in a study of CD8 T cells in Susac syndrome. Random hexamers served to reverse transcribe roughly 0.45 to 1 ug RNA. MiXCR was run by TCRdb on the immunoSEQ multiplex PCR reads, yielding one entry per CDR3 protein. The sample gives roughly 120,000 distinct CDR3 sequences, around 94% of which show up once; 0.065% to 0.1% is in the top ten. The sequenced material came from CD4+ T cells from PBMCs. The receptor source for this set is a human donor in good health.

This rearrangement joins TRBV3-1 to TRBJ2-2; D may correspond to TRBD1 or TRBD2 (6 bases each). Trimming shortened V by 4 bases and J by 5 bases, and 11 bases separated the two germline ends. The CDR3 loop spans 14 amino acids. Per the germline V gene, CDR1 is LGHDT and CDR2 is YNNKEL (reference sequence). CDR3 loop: CASSLGGLTGELFF. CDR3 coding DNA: TGTGCCAGCAGCCTAGGGGGGCTTACCGGGGAGCTGTTTTTT.

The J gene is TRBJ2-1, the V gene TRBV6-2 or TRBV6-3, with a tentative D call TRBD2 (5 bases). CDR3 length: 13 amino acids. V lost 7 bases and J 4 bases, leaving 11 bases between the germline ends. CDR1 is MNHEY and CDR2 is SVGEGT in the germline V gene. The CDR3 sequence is CASIRGQYNEQFF. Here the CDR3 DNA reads TGTGCCAGCATTCGAGGGCAATACAATGAGCAGTTCTTC.

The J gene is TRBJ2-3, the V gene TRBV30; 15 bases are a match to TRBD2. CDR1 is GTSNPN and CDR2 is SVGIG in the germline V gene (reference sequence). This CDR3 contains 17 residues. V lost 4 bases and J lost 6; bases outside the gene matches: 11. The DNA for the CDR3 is TGTGCCTGGACCCGCCAGGGACTAGCGGGAGGTGGGGATACGCAGTATTTT. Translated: CAWTRQGLAGGGDTQYF.

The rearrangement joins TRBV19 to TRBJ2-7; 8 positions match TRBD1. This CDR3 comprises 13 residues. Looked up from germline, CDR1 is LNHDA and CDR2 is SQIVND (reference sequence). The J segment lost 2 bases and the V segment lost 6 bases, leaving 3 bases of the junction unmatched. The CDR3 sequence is CASRDRVTYEQYF. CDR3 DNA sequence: TGTGCCAGTAGGGACAGGGTGACCTACGAGCAGTACTTC.

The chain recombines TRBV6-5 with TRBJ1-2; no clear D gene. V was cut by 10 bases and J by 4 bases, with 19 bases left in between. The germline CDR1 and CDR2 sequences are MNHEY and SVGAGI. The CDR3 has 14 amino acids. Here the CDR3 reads CATKTGATPYGYTF. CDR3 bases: TGTGCCACGAAAACGGGAGCCACACCCTATGGCTACACCTTC.

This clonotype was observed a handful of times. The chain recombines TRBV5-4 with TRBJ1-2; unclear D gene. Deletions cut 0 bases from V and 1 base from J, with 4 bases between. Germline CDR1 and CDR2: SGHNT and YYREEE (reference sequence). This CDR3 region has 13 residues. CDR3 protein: CASSLAVNYGYTF. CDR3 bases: TGTGCCAGCAGCTTGGCTGTTAACTATGGCTACACCTTC.